This TCR beta chain was captured by sequencing in a study of OX40 agonist ivuxolimab in advanced cancers. The CDR3 length is 13 residues. V was clipped by 1 base and J by 5 bases, with 8 bases between them. Germline V lookup: CDR1 KGHSH, CDR2 LQKENI. The assay was immunoSEQ multiplex PCR, and TCRdb's table has in-frame clones only and misses some. The sample consists of roughly 100,000 clones, 90% of them appearing once. The source of this sequence is an adult with an advanced solid tumor such as melanoma, head and neck, liver or kidney cancer. The gene calls are TRBV18 and TRBJ1-2; TRBD1 might be the D (5 bases). The specimen comprised CD4+ or CD8+ T cells sorted from blood, sampled in a trial of the OX40 agonist ivuxolimab. The CDR3 coding sequence is TGTGCCAGCTCACCACGCAGGGAATATGGCTACACCTTC. It translates to CASSPRREYGYTF.